This entry lists 5 T cell receptor beta chains sequenced from one sample in a study of PD-1 blockade in classical Hodgkin lymphoma. Using immunoSEQ multiplex PCR, the repertoire was profiled, and TCRdb retains in-frame clones only, with some absent. The sample lists more than 85,000 clones, roughly 91% seen once, with 2.6% in the top ten. The patients all showed relapse after autologous stem cell transplantation, while their brentuximab vedotin exposure varied. This specimen consisted of peripheral blood mononuclear cells (PBMCs), obtained before the second cycle of nivolumab. These receptor sequences come from a human donor with classical Hodgkin lymphoma.

The V gene is TRBV27, the J gene TRBJ1-1; no definite D call. CDR1 and CDR2 (germline): MNHEY, SMNVEV (reference sequence). This CDR3 is built from 12 residues. Trimming removed 5 bases from V and 5 bases from J, with 9 bases in between. The DNA for the CDR3 is TGTGCCAGCAGTAGAGGGAGGACTGAAGCTTTCTTT. Amino acids: CASSRGRTEAFF.

The genes are TRBV27 and TRBJ2-1, with D unresolved. V lost 5 bases, J lost 5 bases, and 16 bases lay in between. The CDR3 consists of 15 residues. Looked up from germline, CDR1 is MNHEY and CDR2 is SMNVEV (reference sequence). In nucleotides, the CDR3 is TGTGCCAGCAGTCCCTACGCGGTAGTCAACAATGAGCAGTTCTTC. Amino acids: CASSPYAVVNNEQFF.

This sequence joins TRBV7-3 and TRBJ2-3; 9 nucleotides align to TRBD2. V trimming: 2 bases; J trimming: 6 bases; junction bases outside the gene matches: 15. Germline V lookup: CDR1 SGHTA, CDR2 FQGTGA. The CDR3 contains 18 residues. Here the CDR3 reads CASSLFPRLAESLDTQYF. The DNA of the CDR3 is TGTGCCAGCAGCTTATTCCCGCGACTAGCGGAAAGTCTGGATACGCAGTATTTT.

V gene TRBV6-5 combines with J gene TRBJ2-7; 7 bases are a match to TRBD1. Germline lookup yields CDR1 MNHEY and CDR2 SVGAGI. CDR3 length: 15 residues. The ends lost 0 bases at V and 1 base at J; junction bases unmatched: 3. The CDR3 nucleotides are TGTGCCAGCAGTTACTCATCGACAGGGTCCTACGAGCAGTACTTC. Encoded protein: CASSYSSTGSYEQYF.

The gene calls are TRBV4-1 and TRBJ2-7, with 8 nucleotides matching TRBD2. The CDR3 is 16 residues long. Germline V lookup: CDR1 MGHRA, CDR2 YSYEKL. Germline trimming cut 5 bases from V and 4 bases from J; bases unmatched to any gene: 13. DNA of the CDR3: TGCGCCAGCAGCTCTCGCCCCAGCGGGAGTGTTTACGAGCAGTACTTC. This codes for CASSSRPSGSVYEQYF.